Given below is one T cell receptor (beta chain) in context. This clone was observed a single time. Its antigen is not yet known. No qualities accompany the bases; no much larger clone lies one base away. In the same sample, other DNA sequences code for this CDR3. This specimen belongs to a study of shared clonotypes between healthy human individuals (TCRdb year 2020). With respect to the entire study: The cohort comprised two women and a few men aged 18 to 49 years. For each donor, CD4 naive and CD4 memory were each run on three plates, CD8 naive on two plates, and CD8 memory on one plate. To estimate repertoire size and how much clonotype sharing occurs between individuals, the study deeply sequenced the blood TCR repertoires of several healthy adults. To increase sequencing depth and limit assay-specific biases, different laboratories used diverse techniques to prepare libraries and sequence TCR repertoires. Between about 0.94 and 8.9 billion PBMCs per donor were obtained by leukapheresis.

Donors were healthy HIV-negative adults with no recently reported acute infections or vaccinations. Every donor was a Caucasian adult living in Nashville, Tennessee, USA. CD4+ T cells were enriched by magnetic negative selection; naive cells were then positively selected on CD45RA, and the negative fraction formed the memory subset. After blood collection by leukapheresis, PBMCs were isolated using Ficoll-Histopaque density gradient centrifugation and then cryopreserved in the vapor phase of liquid nitrogen. Analytical flow cytometry was used to check the purity and quantity of every magnetically sorted T cell population. Genomic DNA was isolated from each sorted fraction and quantified by UV absorbance on a Nanodrop 2000c. What the study reported, not specific to this receptor: Incomplete sequencing was indicated by rarefaction of sorted-subset datasets, despite the large sequencing depth. Estimated clonotype richness was generally larger for naive than for memory subsets. About 4.5% of naive CD4, 3.5% of naive CD8, around 2.3% of memory CD4, and approximately 0.39% of memory CD8 clonotypes were shared across several donors. Sampling was restricted to blood, and TCR repertoires in tissue are likely to differ from TCR repertoires in blood. Because the study included only a small number of donors, the genetic and exposure-history diversity represented was limited. Pairwise subsampling led to the expectation that sequencing depth would affect the degree of clonotype sharing among donors. Clonotypes shared by all four sorted-subset donors showed higher generation probabilities than non-shared clonotypes.

TCR CDR3 regions were amplified from genomic DNA by multiplex PCR using the deep immunoSEQ assay. Extracted genomic DNA from each cell subset was distributed evenly across all wells of several immunoSEQ 96-well plates, and each plate was treated as a replicate. For sorted subsets, approximately 200 ng of genomic DNA, equivalent to tens of thousands of T cell genomes, went into each replicate PCR. Purified libraries were quantified with a Qubit 3.0 fluorometer, sized on a Bioanalyzer 2100, and re-quantified with the KAPA Library Quantification kit. Every immunoSEQ 96-well plate was sequenced on a separate single-read 150-cycle Illumina NextSeq 550 flow cell. As for the original processing: Because the immunoSEQ output held only junctional sequences and lacked quality scores, the filtering could not match the filtering applied to full-length reads. To assign V/J genes and CDR3, sequences were annotated using PyIR, a Python wrapper for IgBLAST v1.9, with IMGT germline references. Reads were filtered out if the reads had weak V/J assignments (E-value above 1e-6), no CDR3, stop codons, out-of-frame junctions, or ambiguous translated residues. V3J clonotypes were defined as sequences sharing the same inferred V gene, J gene, and CDR3 amino acid sequence. The percentage overlap between two repertoires was calculated by dividing the number of shared unique clonotypes by the size of the smaller repertoire. Three approaches were used to assess repertoire richness: RTK rarefaction, the Chao1 estimator, and Recon v2.1 estimates of unobserved clonotypes. Generation probabilities were computed with OLGA for all TCRbeta clonotypes obtained by the gDNA method from a handful of donors. TCRdb limited this immuneACCESS table to in-frame rearrangements with V and J called. A share of clones is missing; checked studies link under half to unresolved V genes, and the rest is unexplained. Clonal size and the V and J genes are those of that table, whereas D and trimming came from the DNA. The sample profile shows around 2.5 million clones; 80% to 95% of them were found once. The ten largest clones capture 0.36% of the sample.

The junction shows trimming of 6 bases on V and 2 bases on J, and the gene matches do not reach 2 bases of it. CDR3 length: 14 amino acids, cysteine to phenylalanine. CDR3 DNA is the only sequence kept; it has 42 bases, read in frame from the first base. CDR1 and CDR2 (SGHRS, YFSETQ) derive from the germline V gene. The sample was naive CD4+ T cells from PBMCs. This specimen's cell subset or site label, per the study, means: CD45RA+ positively selected. In this chain, TRBV5-1 is recombined with TRBJ2-5; 12 bases in the junction line up with TRBD2. This receptor was obtained from a man younger than 30 in good health. Some clones in this sample may be carry-over from other donors' samples. The CDR3 is CASTGTSGQETQYF. In nucleotides, the sequence is TGCGCCAGCACCGGGACTAGCGGGCAAGAGACCCAGTACTTC.